The clone carrying this T cell receptor (beta chain) was seen more than once but under ten times. The germline V gene encodes CDR1 MGHRA and CDR2 YSYEKL. Trimming cost V 2 bases and J 9 bases; bases outside gene matches: 10. This CDR3 contains 17 residues. This sample stems from a study of glioma-infiltrating T cells after dendritic cell vaccination. On the study more broadly: Monocyte-derived dendritic cells, cultured 6 to 7 days with IL-4 and GM-CSF, were pulsed with autologous tumor lysate.

Amplification used 60 V beta primers and 13 J beta primers. Assay used: immunoSEQ multiplex PCR; TCRdb lists only in-frame clones, some missing. The sample lists about 82,000 clones, 83% occurring once. Indicated time point: after dendritic cell vaccination, including at tumor progression/relapse. The sequence derives from a human donor with glioblastoma. This chain links TRBV4-1 with TRBJ1-6, with 10 bases lining up with TRBD1. Sample: blood, taken after dendritic cell vaccination. The CDR3: CASSQQFEDRGFSPLHF. For the CDR3, the DNA is TGCGCCAGCAGCCAACAGTTCGAGGACAGGGGGTTTTCACCCCTCCACTTT.